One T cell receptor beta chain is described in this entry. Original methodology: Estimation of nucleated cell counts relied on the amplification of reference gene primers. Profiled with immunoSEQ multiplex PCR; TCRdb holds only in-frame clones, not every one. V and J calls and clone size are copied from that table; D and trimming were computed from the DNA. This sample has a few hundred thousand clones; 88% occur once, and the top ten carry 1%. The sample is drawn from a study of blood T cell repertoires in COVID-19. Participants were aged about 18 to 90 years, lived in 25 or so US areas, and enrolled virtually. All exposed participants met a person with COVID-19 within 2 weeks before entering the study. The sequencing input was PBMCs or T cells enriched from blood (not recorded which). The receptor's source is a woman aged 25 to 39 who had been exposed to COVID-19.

The CDR3 DNA reads TGTGCCAGTAGTATTGTTAGGGGCTTTAATACCGGGGAGCTGTTTTTT. It is translated as CASSIVRGFNTGELFF. This chain uses TRBV19 with TRBJ2-2; D may be TRBD1 (5 bases). The ends were cut back, 3 bases at V and 5 bases at J, with 16 bases in the middle. Germline V gene lookup returns CDR1 LNHDA and CDR2 SQIVND (reference sequence). The CDR3 has 16 residues.